This entry lists 7 T cell receptor beta chains sequenced from one sample in a study of regulatory T cells in long-lasting Graves disease. To make TCR beta libraries, researchers used iRepertoire HTBI primers and Arm-PCR of CDR3 regions. TCRdb reprocessed the multiplex PCR reads via MiXCR and lists one record per CDR3 protein. The top ten clones hold around 18% of a sample with just over 600,000 distinct CDR3 sequences, roughly 15% of them seen once. Documented time point: newly diagnosed GD, antithyroid drugs for less than 3 months. PBMC-extracted RNA yielded the TCR library. The same specimen was also included in a second study, on T cells in Graves' hyperthyroidism and ophthalmopathy.

The sequencing used peripheral blood mononuclear cells (PBMCs), collected at new diagnosis, from a patient treated with antithyroid drugs. These receptor sequences come from a woman aged 25-40 years with Graves disease.

This chain links TRBV29-1 with TRBJ2-1; 7 positions match TRBD1. CDR3 length equals 13 residues. V was clipped by 5 bases and J by 6 bases; unmatched bases: 7. CDR1 and CDR2 from the germline V gene are SQVTM and ANQGSEA. The CDR3 sequence: CSVYRGSGNEQFF. As DNA, the CDR3 is TGCAGCGTTTACAGGGGATCAGGCAATGAGCAGTTCTTC.

A note on this clonotype: Mismatch with germline at one junction end may stem from a read error. V gene TRBV2 combines with J gene TRBJ2-5; 10 nucleotides align to TRBD1. Germline CDR1 is SNHLY and CDR2 is FYNNEI. This CDR3 spans 13 amino acids. The CDR3: CAGSRDRGETQYF. CDR3 bases: TGTGCCGGCAGCAGGGACAGGGGCGAGACCCAGTACTTC.

This clonotype has a count of ten or more. This chain joins TRBV11-2 and TRBJ1-2; 7 positions match TRBD1. The J segment lost 4 bases and the V segment lost 6 bases, leaving 17 bases of the junction unmatched. This CDR3 comprises 17 residues. In germline, CDR1 is SGHAT, CDR2 FQNNGV. The CDR3 protein is CASRPNTGQKYPYGYTF. The CDR3 DNA reads as TGTGCCAGCAGACCCAACACGGGACAGAAATACCCCTATGGCTACACCTTC.

This clonotype was counted ten times or more. The CDR3 DNA reads as TGTGCCAGCAGTTACTCACAGGGGCGAGAGACCCAGTACTTC. Translating it yields CASSYSQGRETQYF. This chain uses TRBV6-5 with TRBJ2-5; 7 bases agree with TRBD1. CDR1 is MNHEY, CDR2 SVGAGI, per germline. The length of the CDR3 is 14 residues. With 0 bases clipped from V and 4 bases from J, the junction kept 2 bases outside the gene matches.

The chain links TRBV29-1 to TRBJ2-1, with 8 bases identical to TRBD2. Trimming at V came to 6 bases and at J to 6 bases, leaving 10 bases not matched to a gene. The CDR3 runs to 14 residues. Germline CDR1 SQVTM, CDR2 ANQGSEA. CDR3 in amino acids: CSVDFSGETNEQFF. Here the CDR3 DNA reads TGCAGCGTCGACTTTAGCGGGGAAACCAATGAGCAGTTCTTC.

The chain carries TRBV19 and TRBJ2-6; a weak D match, TRBD1 (6 bases). The CDR3 runs 18 residues. The germline V and J ends were trimmed by 1 base and 0 bases, with 13 bases remaining between them. Per the germline V gene, CDR1 is LNHDA and CDR2 is SQIVND (reference sequence). CDR3: CASSIAYTGSSGANVLTF. The CDR3 DNA follows: TGTGCCAGTAGTATAGCATACACAGGGTCCTCTGGGGCCAACGTCCTGACTTTC.

This clonotype has only a few counts. The J gene is TRBJ1-1, the V gene TRBV7-9; D is perhaps TRBD1 (6 bases). The CDR3 runs 17 residues. Looked up from germline, CDR1 is SEHNR and CDR2 is FQNEAQ (reference sequence). Trimming removed 4 bases at V and 8 bases at J, with 26 bases between. The CDR3 region has the DNA TGTGCCAGCAGCTCAACAACCAGGGACACGGCGGGTTTCGAAGCTTTCTTT. This translates into CASSSTTRDTAGFEAFF.